These T cell receptor beta chains were read from a single sample in a study of cytomegalovirus exposure and HLA in healthy donors. Libraries were prepared by immunoSEQ multiplex PCR; TCRdb keeps only in-frame clonotypes and omits some of them. The sample carries 100,000 to 150,000 clones, roughly 82% recorded once. Sequencing input: PBMCs. These receptors all come from a man aged 50 or older in good health and CMV-seronegative. The CDR3 runs from the conserved cysteine through the conserved F or W. The D gene is left open where the match is weak. A clone size is listed for some rows: how often the clone was seen (once, few, many), or a class if it is expanded.

d_call clone_size j_call cdr3_length v_call cdr3_nt cdr3_aa
. . TRBJ1-6 13 TRBV19 TGTGCCAGTAGCAGCTCCTATAATTCACCCCTCCACTTT CASSSSYNSPLHF
. . TRBJ1-2 14 TRBV30 TGTGCCTGGAGCAAAAAGACGGGGGGCCATGGCTACACCTTC CAWSKKTGGHGYTF
TRBD1 . TRBJ2-7 16 TRBV19 TGTGCCAGTAGTTACCGGGACAGGGCGAACTCCTACGAGCAGTACTTC CASSYRDRANSYEQYF
. . TRBJ2-1 12 TRBV6-5 TGTGCCAGCAGCACTGTGTACAATGAGCAGTTCTTC CASSTVYNEQFF
. . TRBJ1-6 14 TRBV11-3 TGTGCCAGCAGCTACGACAGATCCAATTCACCCCTCCACTTT CASSYDRSNSPLHF
TRBD2 . TRBJ2-7 14 TRBV2 TGTGCCAGCTCCGTCGGTAGCGGGGGCTACGAGCAGTACTTC CASSVGSGGYEQYF
TRBD1 . TRBJ2-7 15 TRBV4-2 TGTGCCAGCAGCCAAACCCGACAGGGGGCCTACGAGCAGTACTTC CASSQTRQGAYEQYF
. . TRBJ1-2 15 TRBV7-2 TGTGCCAGCAGCTTACGCCCAGGGGAGAACTATGGCTACACCTTC CASSLRPGENYGYTF
. . TRBJ1-1 13 TRBV6-1 TGTGCCAGCAGCGAGACAGCGAACACTGAAGCTTTCTTT CASSETANTEAFF
TRBD1 . TRBJ1-2 17 TRBV4-2 TGTGCCAGCAGCCCAGCGGGACAGGGGGCCACTAACTATGGCTACACCTTC CASSPAGQGATNYGYTF
. . TRBJ1-1 11 TRBV4-3 TGCGCCAGCAGCCTGGGGGGGTTGGCTTTCTTT CASSLGGLAFF
. . TRBJ2-2 12 TRBV6-6 TGTGCCAGCGAAACCGGGACCGGGGAGCTGTTTTTT CASETGTGELFF
. . TRBJ2-7 15 TRBV4-1 TGCGCCAGCAGCCAAGTAGGCGGGGCCACCTACGAGCAGTACTTC CASSQVGGATYEQYF
TRBD1 . TRBJ1-1 15 TRBV10-1 TGCGCCAGCAGCAGCGACAGGGCGGGGAACACTGAAGCTTTCTTT CASSSDRAGNTEAFF
. . TRBJ2-3 12 TRBV5-6 TGTGCCAGCAGCCGCTCGCGTAATACGCAGTATTTT CASSRSRNTQYF
. . TRBJ1-1 14 TRBV27 TGTGCCAGTCCTCGGCAGGCGCAAGGTAGGGAAGCTTTCTTT CASPRQAQGREAFF
TRBD1 . TRBJ1-1 13 TRBV2 TGTGCCAGCACCGCAACAGGGGTCACTGAAGCTTTCTTT CASTATGVTEAFF
. . TRBJ2-7 13 TRBV19 TGTGCCAGTAGTATCCCCAACAGCTACGAGCAGTACTTC CASSIPNSYEQYF
TRBD2 . TRBJ2-2 16 TRBV4-1 TGCGCCAGCAGCCCCCGACTAGCGGGGGACACCGGGGAGCTGTTTTTT CASSPRLAGDTGELFF
. . TRBJ2-5 13 TRBV9 TGTGCCAGCAGCCCGGGGGGCCGGGGGACCCAGTACTTC CASSPGGRGTQYF
. . TRBJ1-1 12 TRBV21-1 TGTGCCAGCGGCCTTATGAACACTGAAGCTTTCTTT CASGLMNTEAFF
TRBD1 once TRBJ1-1 13 TRBV5-1 TGCGCCAGCAGCAACGGACAGGGGGCTTTGGCTTTCTTT CASSNGQGALAFF
TRBD1 . TRBJ1-2 15 TRBV4-2 TGTGCCAGCAGGCAAGGCGGGACAGGGGGCAATGGCTACACCTTC CASRQGGTGGNGYTF
. . TRBJ1-3 14 TRBV30 TGTGCCTGGAGCAAGCAGGTTCCTGGAAACACCATATATTTT CAWSKQVPGNTIYF
. . TRBJ2-7 15 TRBV7-2 TGTGCCAGCAGCCGATCTAGCGCTTTGACCTACGAGCAGTACTTC CASSRSSALTYEQYF
. . TRBJ2-3 19 TRBV27 TGTGCCAGCAGTCGAAACTCCGGGACATTACCCCTATCGACAGATACGCAGTATTTT CASSRNSGTLPLSTDTQYF
TRBD2 . TRBJ2-1 17 TRBV9 TGTGCCAGCAGCGCCCGTTACGGGGGGTTCTCCTACAATGAGCAGTTCTTC CASSARYGGFSYNEQFF
. . TRBJ1-4 16 TRBV10-2 TGCGCCAGCACCGAAGGGAGGGCAGGGGTATTTGAAAAACTGTTTTTT CASTEGRAGVFEKLFF